This T cell receptor (beta chain) was obtained from a study of T cell responses to AZD1222 COVID-19 vaccine. Germline CDR1 is SGHNT and CDR2 is YYREEE (reference sequence). The CDR3 spans 14 residues. The V end was cut by 0 bases, the J end by 5 bases, with 10 bases between. Generated by immunoSEQ multiplex PCR, the TCRdb table keeps only in-frame clones and is missing some. The sample has 80,000 or so clones; 82% are singletons. This material consisted of peripheral blood, taken on day 0 of AZD1222 vaccination. The source of this sequence is an adult in good health. The rearrangement joins TRBV5-4 to TRBJ2-3, with a tentative D call TRBD2 (6 bases). The CDR3 protein is CASSLGGGIDTQYF. Here the CDR3 DNA reads TGTGCCAGCAGCTTGGGTGGAGGGATAGATACGCAGTATTTT.